A selection of T cell receptor beta chains follows, all from one sample in a study of shared clonotypes between healthy human individuals. TCRdb keeps only in-frame clones here, not all; method: immunoSEQ multiplex PCR. The data hold approximately 2,200,000 clones, with 90% to 95% observed a single time. Sequencing input: naive CD8+ T cells from PBMCs. These receptor sequences come from a man aged 18 to 30 in good health. Some clones in this sample may be carry-over from other donors' samples. The CDR3 runs from the conserved cysteine through the conserved F or W. The D gene is left open where the match is weak. Not all rows give a size; the values are once, few, many and, for expanded clones, a class.

V	size	J	D	DNA	CDR3
TRBV11-2	.	TRBJ2-1	.	TGTGCCAGCAGCTTAGATCTCAGCGGTGCCTTTAATGAGCAGTTCTTC	CASSLDLSGAFNEQFF
TRBV28	.	TRBJ2-7	.	TGTGCCAGCAGTTCTTTCCCCTACGAGCAGTACTTC	CASSSFPYEQYF
TRBV27	.	TRBJ2-4	.	TGTGCCAGCAGCCCGGAACCCATCCTAGCCAAAAACATTCAGTACTTC	CASSPEPILAKNIQYF
TRBV27	.	TRBJ2-5	.	TGTGCCAGCAGCCCACCCGGCGCCAGGCGTCAAGAGACCCAGTACTTC	CASSPPGARRQETQYF
TRBV29-1	.	TRBJ2-7	.	TGCAGCGTTGAAATCTCTGAGTACGAGCAGTACTTC	CSVEISEYEQYF
TRBV19	.	TRBJ2-1	.	TGTGCCAGTAGTATAGGTGAGGGGGGCCATGAGCAGTTCTTC	CASSIGEGGHEQFF
TRBV23-1	.	TRBJ2-3	.	TGCGCCAGCGCGACCGGGACCAGCGGAGGTGATACGCAGTATTTT	CASATGTSGGDTQYF
TRBV7-9	.	TRBJ2-1	TRBD2	TGTGCCAGCAGCTTAGAGGGACTAGGCTACAATGAGCAGTTCTTC	CASSLEGLGYNEQFF
TRBV11-2	.	TRBJ2-7	.	TGTGCCAGCAGCTTAGAAGGAGGGGTTGGCTACGAGCAGTACTTC	CASSLEGGVGYEQYF
TRBV29-1	.	TRBJ1-2	.	TGCAGCGTTCAAGGAGAGGGCGGCTATGGCTACACCTTC	CSVQGEGGYGYTF
TRBV29-1	.	TRBJ1-1	.	TGCAGCGTTGATTCGGGCACTGAAGCTTTCTTT	CSVDSGTEAFF
TRBV15	.	TRBJ2-1	TRBD2	TGTGCCACCAGCACCCTAGCGGAGAGCTCCTACAATGAGCAGTTCTTC	CATSTLAESSYNEQFF
TRBV10-3	.	TRBJ2-5	.	TGTGCCATCAGTGAATTAGCAGGGGAAGAGACCCAGTACTTC	CAISELAGEETQYF
TRBV28	.	TRBJ2-2	.	TGTGCCAGCAGTTTAGGGGGGCATCGGGAGCTGTTTTTT	CASSLGGHRELFF
TRBV27	few	TRBJ2-7	.	TGTGCCAGCAGTTTCGGTGGGACGAAGCAGTACTTC	CASSFGGTKQYF
TRBV28	.	TRBJ2-3	TRBD2	TGTGCCAGCAGTCAAGGGACTAGCGGGACGACGCAGTATTTT	CASSQGTSGTTQYF
TRBV27	.	TRBJ2-7	TRBD1	TGTGCCAGCACCCCAGGGGGCGCTTCCAACGAGCAGTACTTC	CASTPGGASNEQYF
TRBV14	.	TRBJ2-1	TRBD2	TGTGCCAGCAGCCTCTGGACTAGCGGAGACTACAATGAGCAGTTCTTC	CASSLWTSGDYNEQFF
TRBV11-2	.	TRBJ2-3	TRBD2	TGTGCCAGCAGCTTAGTATCCGGGAGGGGGGATGCAGATACGCAGTATTTT	CASSLVSGRGDADTQYF
TRBV5-4	.	TRBJ2-7	.	TGTGCCAGCAGCAGTCGTTTGGGGGCGGAATACGAGCAGTACTTC	CASSSRLGAEYEQYF
TRBV7-2	.	TRBJ1-3	TRBD1	TGTGCCAGCAGCTTAATTCTGGGACAGGGGGGAAACACCATATATTTT	CASSLILGQGGNTIYF
TRBV7-2	.	TRBJ2-7	.	TGTGCCAGCAGCTACCCCAGGGAGAAGGGGGCCTACGAGCAGTACTTC	CASSYPREKGAYEQYF
TRBV5-4	.	TRBJ2-7	TRBD2	TGTGCCAGCAGCTTGATCGCGGGAGAATACTTCTACGAGCAGTACTTC	CASSLIAGEYFYEQYF
TRBV25-1	.	TRBJ2-3	.	TGTGCCAGCAGTGACCCGCTTTCGGGAGCGGCAGATACGCAGTATTTT	CASSDPLSGAADTQYF
TRBV19	.	TRBJ2-7	.	TGTGCCAGTAGTCTCGGAGGTGGCGAGCAGTACTTC	CASSLGGGEQYF
TRBV27	.	TRBJ1-5	TRBD1	TGTGCCAGCAGTTTATCCTATGGGACAGGGGCACGGGCCCAGCATTTT	CASSLSYGTGARAQHF
TRBV30	.	TRBJ2-1	TRBD2	TGTGCCTGGAGCGAAGACTTAGCGGGACCCCGCAGTGAGCAGTTCTTC	CAWSEDLAGPRSEQFF
TRBV4-2	.	TRBJ2-5	.	TGTGCCAGCAGCCAACCTTCGGAGGGGTACCAAGAGACCCAGTACTTC	CASSQPSEGYQETQYF
TRBV29-1	.	TRBJ1-1	.	TGCAGCGCCGGGCGAACAGTGAACACTGAAGCTTTCTTT	CSAGRTVNTEAFF
TRBV27	.	TRBJ2-7	TRBD1	TGTGCCAGCCGGGACAGTCCCTACGAGCAGTACTTC	CASRDSPYEQYF
TRBV5-4	.	TRBJ2-2	TRBD2	TGTGCCAGCAGCTTCTTAGTCGGGAGGGGGACCGGGGAGCTGTTTTTT	CASSFLVGRGTGELFF
TRBV2	.	TRBJ2-7	.	TGTGCCAGCAGTGAGTTTGACGGATTATACTACGAGCAGTACTTC	CASSEFDGLYYEQYF
TRBV9	.	TRBJ2-3	TRBD2	TGTGCCAGCAGCGTAGTCGGCGGGACTAGCGGGAGACCAGATACGCAGTATTTT	CASSVVGGTSGRPDTQYF
TRBV7-9	.	TRBJ1-1	.	TGTGCCAGCAGCTTACCCTACATGACAGAGAACACTGAAGCTTTCTTT	CASSLPYMTENTEAFF
TRBV5-1	.	TRBJ2-7	TRBD2	TGCGCCAGCAGCTTGGCCCTCGCTAGCGGGAGCTACGAGCAGTACTTC	CASSLALASGSYEQYF
TRBV4-3	.	TRBJ2-7	.	TGCGCCAGCAGCCAAGGTGGGGGGTGGGCCGAGCAGTACTTC	CASSQGGGWAEQYF
TRBV7-6	.	TRBJ2-7	TRBD2	TGTGCCAGCAGACCCGGCCCGGGACTAGCGGGAGGGCCGTCCTACGAGCAGTACTTC	CASRPGPGLAGGPSYEQYF
TRBV6-6	.	TRBJ2-1	TRBD2	TGTGCCAGCCACTTCAGCGGGGGGTACTCCTACAATGAGCAGTTCTTC	CASHFSGGYSYNEQFF
TRBV14	.	TRBJ1-1	.	TGTGCCAGCGCCAGCCTCAGGGGTGAAGCTTTCTTT	CASASLRGEAFF
TRBV5-1	.	TRBJ2-7	.	TGCGCCAGCAGCTGGGCTGACGACTACGAGCAGTACTTC	CASSWADDYEQYF
TRBV6-5	.	TRBJ1-4	.	TGTGCCAGCAGCCCTAGGGCCTTTGATGAAAAACTGTTTTTT	CASSPRAFDEKLFF
TRBV7-9	once	TRBJ1-3	.	TGTGCCAGCAGCCCTCGGGACCCCACAACCCCCATATATTTT	CASSPRDPTTPIYF
TRBV27	.	TRBJ1-1	TRBD1	TGTGCCAGCAGTTCGGGACAGGCTGAAGCTTTCTTT	CASSSGQAEAFF
TRBV28	.	TRBJ2-3	.	TGTGCCAGCAGTTTACTAGGGCGGGAAAGCACAGATACGCAGTATTTT	CASSLLGRESTDTQYF
TRBV7-9	.	TRBJ2-6	TRBD1	TGTGCCAGCAGCTTAGTGGGACAGTCTGGGGCCAACGTCCTGACTTTC	CASSLVGQSGANVLTF
TRBV18	.	TRBJ2-5	.	TGTGCCAGCTCACCACCGCGGGTCAAGCAGACCCAGTACTTC	CASSPPRVKQTQYF
TRBV7-9	.	TRBJ2-7	TRBD1	TGTGCCAGCAGCTTGAGTGGACAGGGGGCCAACGAGCAGTACTTC	CASSLSGQGANEQYF
TRBV7-3	.	TRBJ1-3	TRBD1	TGTGCCAGCAGGTCGGCGGACAGGAAGAGAAACACCATATATTTT	CASRSADRKRNTIYF
TRBV27	.	TRBJ2-2	TRBD1	TGTGCCAGCAGTTTAACAGGGGCGAACACCGGGGAGCTGTTTTTT	CASSLTGANTGELFF
TRBV11-3	.	TRBJ2-5	TRBD2	TGTGCCAGCAGCTCAAACGGACTAGATCAAGAGACCCAGTACTTC	CASSSNGLDQETQYF
TRBV11-2	.	TRBJ2-2	.	TGTGCCAGCAGCCCCCGTAGCGGGGAGCTGTTTTTT	CASSPRSGELFF
TRBV6-6	.	TRBJ1-2	.	TGTGCCAGCATCACGGGGGGGTTCGGACATGGCTACACCTTC	CASITGGFGHGYTF
TRBV12-5	.	TRBJ2-3	TRBD2	TGTGCTAGTGGTTTGGCCCGACTAGCGGGAGATGCAGATACGCAGTATTTT	CASGLARLAGDADTQYF
TRBV27	.	TRBJ2-4	TRBD1	TGTGCCAGCAGTCAGGGGGACCTAGCCAAAAACATTCAGTACTTC	CASSQGDLAKNIQYF
TRBV28	.	TRBJ2-7	TRBD1	TGTGCCAGCAGTTTACGGGACAGGGGGCTTTACGAGCAGTACTTC	CASSLRDRGLYEQYF